This is a list of T cell receptor beta chains from one sample in a study of shared clonotypes between healthy human individuals. The assay was immunoSEQ multiplex PCR, and TCRdb's table has in-frame clones only and misses some. This sample has millions of clones, with around nine tenths found just once. The sample taken for sequencing was naive CD4+ T cells sorted from blood. The receptors were gathered from a man between 18 and 35 years old in good health. The CDR3 runs from the conserved cysteine through the conserved F or W. The D gene is left open where the match is weak. Rows give clone size only sometimes, using once, few, many, or a class for an expanded clone.

TRBV7-8	.	TRBD1	TRBJ2-1	TGTGCCAGCAGCTCTCCGGGACAGGTTCCCTCGAGCTCCTACAATGAGCAGTTCTTC	CASSSPGQVPSSSYNEQFF
TRBV7-2	.	.	TRBJ1-6	TGTGCCAGCAGCTCCCCCGGGCAGGGCAGGAATTCACCCCTCCACTTT	CASSSPGQGRNSPLHF
TRBV6-5	.	.	TRBJ2-7	TGTGCCAGCAGTTATACACTTTATAGCTCCTACGAGCAGTACTTC	CASSYTLYSSYEQYF
TRBV19	.	.	TRBJ1-4	TGTGCCAGTAGTGGGCGGCAGGGGATTAATGAAAAACTGTTTTTT	CASSGRQGINEKLFF
TRBV18	.	.	TRBJ1-2	TGTGCCAGCTCACCACCGTCAGGGTCTAACTATGGCTACACCTTC	CASSPPSGSNYGYTF
TRBV5-8	.	.	TRBJ2-2	TGTGCCAGCAGCTTGGAGGGACGAGGGGAGCTGTTTTTT	CASSLEGRGELFF
TRBV5-8	few	.	TRBJ1-1	TGTGCCAGCAGCTCTGGTGAGGGGATGAACACTGAAGCTTTCTTT	CASSSGEGMNTEAFF
TRBV30	.	TRBD2	TRBJ2-3	TGTGCCTGGAGTGTAATGGCTAGCGGCCCCACAGATACGCAGTATTTT	CAWSVMASGPTDTQYF
TRBV7-2	.	.	TRBJ1-1	TGTGCCAGCAGCCTAGGAAGCGGGGGGAACACTGAAGCTTTCTTT	CASSLGSGGNTEAFF
TRBV4-1	.	TRBD2	TRBJ2-3	TGCGCCAGCAGCTCGCGGGAGGGCCGGGCAGATACGCAGTATTTT	CASSSREGRADTQYF
TRBV18	.	.	TRBJ2-1	TGTGCCAGCTCACCACCGTCTCTTGACAATGAGCAGTTCTTC	CASSPPSLDNEQFF
TRBV6-6	few	TRBD1	TRBJ1-1	TGTGCCAGCAGCACTTCCGGGACAGCGATGAACACTGAAGCTTTCTTT	CASSTSGTAMNTEAFF
TRBV20-1	once	.	TRBJ1-2	TGCAGTGCTACACCGACAGGAGGCTACACCTTC	CSATPTGGYTF
TRBV9	once	.	TRBJ2-7	TGTGCCAGCAGCGTCGGCCAGGGGCCTTCCTACGAGCAGTACTTC	CASSVGQGPSYEQYF
TRBV29-1	.	.	TRBJ2-7	TGCAGCGTTGAATTTAGTGGGGGGGCTCGGTACGAGCAGTACTTC	CSVEFSGGARYEQYF
TRBV7-2	.	TRBD2	TRBJ2-5	TGTGCCAGCAGCGAGAGGGGACTAGCGGGGAGGGAGACCCAGTACTTC	CASSERGLAGRETQYF
TRBV7-2	.	.	TRBJ2-5	TGTGCCAGCAGCCCCGAGAACAGGGTTGTGGAGACCCAGTACTTC	CASSPENRVVETQYF
TRBV7-2	.	TRBD2	TRBJ2-7	TGTGCCAGCAGCTCGGGAGGGCGAGGGGAGAACGAGCAGTACTTC	CASSSGGRGENEQYF
TRBV6-6	once	.	TRBJ2-2	TGTGCCAGCAGGGGGGTTGGGGGAACGAACACCGGGGAGCTGTTTTTT	CASRGVGGTNTGELFF
TRBV5-4	.	.	TRBJ2-2	TGTGCCGACCGGACGACCGCGAACACCGGGGAGCTGTTTTTT	CADRTTANTGELFF
TRBV28	.	.	TRBJ1-6	TGTGCCAGCAGTTCGATATCCGGGACGGCTAATTCACCCCTCCACTTT	CASSSISGTANSPLHF
TRBV6-5	.	.	TRBJ2-1	TGTGCCAGCAGTCCCTGGAGTAGCGGTTACAATGAGCAGTTCTTC	CASSPWSSGYNEQFF
TRBV11-2	once	.	TRBJ2-5	TGTGCCAGCAGTCTTAGTCGGACAAGACAAGAGACCCAGTACTTC	CASSLSRTRQETQYF
TRBV27	.	.	TRBJ2-1	TGTGCCAGCCCCACTAAGACCTACAATGAGCAGTTCTTC	CASPTKTYNEQFF
TRBV5-1	.	.	TRBJ2-3	TGCGCCAGCAAGGACTCGGGGGCAGATACGCAGTATTTT	CASKDSGADTQYF
TRBV6-1	.	TRBD1	TRBJ2-5	TGTGCCAGCAGTGAGGGACAGGGATGGGAGACCCAGTACTTC	CASSEGQGWETQYF
TRBV5-1	once	.	TRBJ2-2	TGCGCCAGCAGCGTCCGACTCACCAGCCGTTCGAACACCGGGGAGCTGTTTTTT	CASSVRLTSRSNTGELFF
TRBV9	.	.	TRBJ1-1	TGTGCCAGCAGCCCTGACCTACAGAGGGACACTGAAGCTTTCTTT	CASSPDLQRDTEAFF
TRBV11-2	.	.	TRBJ1-3	TGTGCCAGCAGCTTAGCCGCCCAGGGGTCTGGAAACACCATATATTTT	CASSLAAQGSGNTIYF
TRBV5-1	.	.	TRBJ2-6	TGCGCCAGCAGCTTAGGCTGGGGGGAAAGCTCTGGGGCCAACGTCCTGACTTTC	CASSLGWGESSGANVLTF
TRBV14	.	TRBD1	TRBJ2-7	TGTGCCAGCAGCCAAGGGACAGGGACCAGGGGGCAGTACTTC	CASSQGTGTRGQYF
TRBV5-5	.	TRBD1	TRBJ2-7	TGTGCCAGCAGCAGCCCGGGACAGGGGAGTTGGAACGAGCAGTACTTC	CASSSPGQGSWNEQYF
TRBV5-1	.	TRBD2	TRBJ2-2	TGCGCCAGCAGCCTACTAGCGGGAGGCCCCGGGGAGCTGTTTTTT	CASSLLAGGPGELFF
TRBV4-2	.	.	TRBJ2-4	TGTGCCAGCAGCCAAGAAAGGGTCAAAAACATTCAGTACTTC	CASSQERVKNIQYF
TRBV7-2	.	.	TRBJ2-5	TGTGCCAGCAGCCGCGCCACGCTCTTCGAGACCCAGTACTTC	CASSRATLFETQYF
TRBV30	.	.	TRBJ2-2	TGTGCCTGGAGTGTTGGAACGAGCGGGGAGCTGTTTTTT	CAWSVGTSGELFF
TRBV30	.	.	TRBJ2-5	TGTGCCTGGAGTGGGGGTCGAGAGACCCAGTACTTC	CAWSGGRETQYF
TRBV30	.	TRBD2	TRBJ2-7	TGTGCCTGGAGTGTACGGCTAGCGGGACCCTCCTACGAGCAGTACTTC	CAWSVRLAGPSYEQYF
TRBV9	.	.	TRBJ2-4	TGTGCCAGCAGCCTAGCTCCACGAAACATTCAGTACTTC	CASSLAPRNIQYF
TRBV29-1	once	.	TRBJ1-2	TGCAGCGTGCCGATCCTAGAAAGGGGCTACACCTTC	CSVPILERGYTF
TRBV18	.	TRBD1	TRBJ2-7	TGTGCCAGCTCACAGGGACAGGGGGCCGGCGAGCAGTACTTC	CASSQGQGAGEQYF
TRBV9	.	.	TRBJ2-3	TGTGCCAGCAGCGTGGCCTTGGGGGGAGCATTGGTGGATACGCAGTATTTT	CASSVALGGALVDTQYF
TRBV5-1	.	.	TRBJ1-1	TGCGCCAGCAGCTCGGACAGCCCGAACACTGAAGCTTTCTTT	CASSSDSPNTEAFF
TRBV9	.	.	TRBJ2-1	TGTGCCAGCAGCGTAGCCAGCGACCCGTCCTACAATGAGCAGTTCTTC	CASSVASDPSYNEQFF
TRBV10-1	.	.	TRBJ2-7	TGCGCCAGCAGTGTATCCGGGACCTACGAGCAGTACTTC	CASSVSGTYEQYF
TRBV7-2	once	TRBD2	TRBJ2-5	TGTGCCAGCAGCTTAAGGTCTCCGGCTAGCGGGATGCAGTACTTC	CASSLRSPASGMQYF
TRBV7-9	.	.	TRBJ1-4	TGTGCCAGCAGCTTAGCGGGGTTTAATGAAAAACTGTTTTTT	CASSLAGFNEKLFF
TRBV7-2	.	.	TRBJ1-6	TGTGCCAGCAGCTTAGGGGCCGGACCTTCCCTCCACTTT	CASSLGAGPSLHF